A selection of T cell receptor beta chains follows, all from one sample in a study of blood T cell repertoires in COVID-19. TCRdb keeps only in-frame clones here, not all; method: immunoSEQ multiplex PCR. The sample has hundreds of thousands of clones, around 85% seen once. The source material was PBMCs or T cells enriched from blood (not recorded which). These receptors came from a woman aged 45-60 years in a cohort exposed to, infected with or recovered from COVID-19 (not recorded which). CDR3s include the opening cysteine and the closing phenylalanine or tryptophan. Fields, in order: clone size, D gene, V gene, J gene, CDR3 DNA, CDR3 protein. A D gene is named only where the DNA matches it firmly. Expanded clones are given a class, and other clones once, few, many or no size at all.

clone_size: .
d_call: .
v_call: TRBV5-1
j_call: TRBJ1-2
cdr3_nt: TGCGCCAGCAGCAACGGAGGACGGGCTGATGGCTACACCTTC
cdr3_aa: CASSNGGRADGYTF

clone_size: .
d_call: .
v_call: TRBV12-5
j_call: TRBJ1-2
cdr3_nt: TGTGCTAGTGGTCTCTCCCCCCTCTTCTATGGCTACACCTTC
cdr3_aa: CASGLSPLFYGYTF

clone_size: .
d_call: .
v_call: TRBV9
j_call: TRBJ1-4
cdr3_nt: TGTGCCAGCAGCGCATACGACAGCCCTAATGAAAAACTGTTTTTT
cdr3_aa: CASSAYDSPNEKLFF

clone_size: once
d_call: TRBD2
v_call: TRBV29-1
j_call: TRBJ2-3
cdr3_nt: TGCAGCGCCCTACTAGCGGGGGGAACAGATACGCAGTATTTT
cdr3_aa: CSALLAGGTDTQYF

clone_size: .
d_call: TRBD2
v_call: TRBV4-1
j_call: TRBJ2-2
cdr3_nt: TGCGCCAGCAGCCAAACGACTAGCGGGTCCTTAGGCGGGGAGCTGTTTTTT
cdr3_aa: CASSQTTSGSLGGELFF

clone_size: .
d_call: TRBD1
v_call: TRBV28
j_call: TRBJ1-3
cdr3_nt: TGTGCCAGCAGTTCTGACAGGGCGCTAGAGGCTGGGGGAAACACCATATATTTT
cdr3_aa: CASSSDRALEAGGNTIYF

clone_size: .
d_call: .
v_call: TRBV5-1
j_call: TRBJ2-6
cdr3_nt: TGCGCCAGCAGCTTGGCCTTGGTCGGGGTGTCTGGGGCCAACGTCCTGACTTTC
cdr3_aa: CASSLALVGVSGANVLTF

clone_size: .
d_call: .
v_call: TRBV18
j_call: TRBJ1-3
cdr3_nt: TGTGCCAGCTCGCTACCTCCGGGACAAGGAAACACCATATATTTT
cdr3_aa: CASSLPPGQGNTIYF

clone_size: .
d_call: TRBD1
v_call: TRBV7-9
j_call: TRBJ1-5
cdr3_nt: TGTGCCAGCAGCTCAACAGGGGGCGATGTACTGCCCCAGCATTTT
cdr3_aa: CASSSTGGDVLPQHF

clone_size: .
d_call: TRBD2
v_call: TRBV10-3
j_call: TRBJ2-4
cdr3_nt: TGTGCCATCAGTGAGTCCGCGGGGCGGGGGGACATTCAGTACTTC
cdr3_aa: CAISESAGRGDIQYF

clone_size: .
d_call: .
v_call: TRBV12-3/TRBV12-4
j_call: TRBJ1-4
cdr3_nt: TGTGCCAGCAGTTTCGGGGAAAAACTGTTTTTT
cdr3_aa: CASSFGEKLFF